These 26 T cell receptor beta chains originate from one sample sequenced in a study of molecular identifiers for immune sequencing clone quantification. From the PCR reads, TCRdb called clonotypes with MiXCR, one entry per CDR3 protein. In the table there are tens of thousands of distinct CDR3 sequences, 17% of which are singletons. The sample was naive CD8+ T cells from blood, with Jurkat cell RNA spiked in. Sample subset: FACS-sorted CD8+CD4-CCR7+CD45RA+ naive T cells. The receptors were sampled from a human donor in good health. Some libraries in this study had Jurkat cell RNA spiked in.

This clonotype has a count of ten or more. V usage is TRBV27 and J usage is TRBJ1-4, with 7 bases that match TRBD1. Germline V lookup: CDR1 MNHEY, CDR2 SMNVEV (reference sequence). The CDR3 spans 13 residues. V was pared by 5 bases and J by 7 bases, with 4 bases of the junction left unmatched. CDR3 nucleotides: TGTGCCAGCAGTCTACAGGGGTCTGAAAAACTGTTTTTT. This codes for CASSLQGSEKLFF.

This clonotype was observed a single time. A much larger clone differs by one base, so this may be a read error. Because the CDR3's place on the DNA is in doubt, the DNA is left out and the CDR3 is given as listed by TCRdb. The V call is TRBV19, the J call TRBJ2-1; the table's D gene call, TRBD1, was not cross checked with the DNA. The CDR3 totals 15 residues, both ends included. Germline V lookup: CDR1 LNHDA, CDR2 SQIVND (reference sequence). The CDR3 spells CASSVGQGIYNEQLF.

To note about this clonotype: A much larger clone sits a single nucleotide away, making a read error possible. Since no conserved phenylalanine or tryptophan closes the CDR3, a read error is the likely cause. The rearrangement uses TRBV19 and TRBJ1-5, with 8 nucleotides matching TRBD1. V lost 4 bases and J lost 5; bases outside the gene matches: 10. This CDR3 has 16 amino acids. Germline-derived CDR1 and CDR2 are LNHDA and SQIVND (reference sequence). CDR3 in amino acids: CASSTHTGGAHQPQHL. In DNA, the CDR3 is TGTGCCAGTAGTACCCACACAGGGGGAGCGCATCAGCCCCAGCATCTT.

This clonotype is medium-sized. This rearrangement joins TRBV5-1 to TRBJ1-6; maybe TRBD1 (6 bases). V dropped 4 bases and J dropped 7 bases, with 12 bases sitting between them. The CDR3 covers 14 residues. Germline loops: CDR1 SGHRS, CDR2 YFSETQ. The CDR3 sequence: CASSEGGSNSPLHF. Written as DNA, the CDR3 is TGCGCCAGCAGCGAAGGGGGTAGCAATTCACCCCTCCACTTT.

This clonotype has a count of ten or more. CDR3 bases: TGTGCCAGCAGCCCCCTCCTAGCGGGAGTGAACACCGGGGAGCTGTTTTTT. It yields the protein CASSPLLAGVNTGELFF. The chain has TRBV4-2 and TRBJ2-2; TRBD2 aligns across 10 bases. From germline, CDR1 is LGHNA and CDR2 YNFKEQ. The CDR3 is 17 amino acids. After removal of 4 bases from V and 1 base from J, the junction contained 6 bases not matched to a gene.

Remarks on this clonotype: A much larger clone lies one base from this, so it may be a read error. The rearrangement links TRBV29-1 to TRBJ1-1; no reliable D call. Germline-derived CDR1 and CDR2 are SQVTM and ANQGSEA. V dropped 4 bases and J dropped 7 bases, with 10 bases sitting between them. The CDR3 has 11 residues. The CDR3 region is CSVGDGDEAFF. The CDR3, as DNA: TGCAGCGTTGGAGACGGAGATGAAGCTTTCTTT. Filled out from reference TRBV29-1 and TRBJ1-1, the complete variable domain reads SAVISQKPSRDICQRGTSLTIQCQVDSQVTMMFWYRQQPGQSLTLIATANQGSEATYESGFVIDKFPISRPNLTFSTLTVSNMSPEDSSIYLCSVGDGDEAFFGQGTRLTVV.

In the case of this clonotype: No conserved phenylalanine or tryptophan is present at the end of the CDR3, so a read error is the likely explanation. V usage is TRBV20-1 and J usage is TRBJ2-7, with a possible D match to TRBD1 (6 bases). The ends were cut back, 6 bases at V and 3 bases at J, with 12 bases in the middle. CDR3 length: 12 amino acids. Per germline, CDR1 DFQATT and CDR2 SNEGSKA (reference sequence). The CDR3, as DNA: TGCAGTGCCATTAGGGACAACTACGAGCAGTACCCC. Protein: CSAIRDNYEQYP.

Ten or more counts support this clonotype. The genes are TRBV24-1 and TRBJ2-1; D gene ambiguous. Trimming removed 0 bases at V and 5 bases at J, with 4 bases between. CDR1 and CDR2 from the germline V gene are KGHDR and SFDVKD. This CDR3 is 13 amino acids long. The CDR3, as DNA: TGTGCCACCAGTGATTTGGGGGACAATGAGCAGTTCTTC. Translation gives CATSDLGDNEQFF.

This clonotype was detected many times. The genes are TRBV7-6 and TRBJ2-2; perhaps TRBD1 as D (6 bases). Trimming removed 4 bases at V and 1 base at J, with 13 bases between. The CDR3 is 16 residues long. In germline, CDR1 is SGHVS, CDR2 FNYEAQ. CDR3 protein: CASSYGTNENTGELFF. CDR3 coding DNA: TGTGCCAGCAGCTATGGGACAAATGAGAACACCGGGGAGCTGTTTTTT.

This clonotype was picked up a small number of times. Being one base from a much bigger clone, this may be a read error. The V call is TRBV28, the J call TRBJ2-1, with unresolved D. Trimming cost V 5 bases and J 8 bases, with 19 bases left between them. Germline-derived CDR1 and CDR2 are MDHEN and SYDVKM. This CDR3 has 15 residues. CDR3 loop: CASSPGGPRSDEQFF. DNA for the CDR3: TGTGCCAGCAGTCCCGGTGGGCCCCGGTCGGATGAGCAGTTCTTC.

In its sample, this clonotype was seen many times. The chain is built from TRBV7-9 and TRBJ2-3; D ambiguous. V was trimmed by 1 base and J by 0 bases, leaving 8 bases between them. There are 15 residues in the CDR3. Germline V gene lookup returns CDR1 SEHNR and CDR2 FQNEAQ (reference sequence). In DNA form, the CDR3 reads TGTGCCAGCAGCTTAGTTCCTCCTAGCACAGATACGCAGTATTTT. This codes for CASSLVPPSTDTQYF. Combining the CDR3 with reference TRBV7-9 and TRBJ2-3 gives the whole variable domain DTGVSQNPRHKITKRGQNVTFRCDPISEHNRLYWYRQTLGQGPEFLTYFQNEAQLEKSRLLSDRFSAERPKGSFSTLEIQRTEQGDSAMYLCASSLVPPSTDTQYFGPGTRLTVL.

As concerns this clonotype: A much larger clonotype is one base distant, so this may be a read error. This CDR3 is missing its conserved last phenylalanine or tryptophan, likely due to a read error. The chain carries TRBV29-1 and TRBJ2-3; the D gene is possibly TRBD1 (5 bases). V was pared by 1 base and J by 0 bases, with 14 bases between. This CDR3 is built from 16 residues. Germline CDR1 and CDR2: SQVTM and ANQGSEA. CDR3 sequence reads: CSVEVQQALSTDTQYL. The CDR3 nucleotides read TGCAGCGTTGAAGTTCAACAGGCACTGAGCACAGATACGCAGTATCTT.

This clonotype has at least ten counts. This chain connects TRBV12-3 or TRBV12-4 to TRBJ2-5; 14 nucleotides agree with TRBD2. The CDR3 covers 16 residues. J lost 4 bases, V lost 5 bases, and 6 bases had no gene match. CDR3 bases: TGTGCCAGCAGTGTTCATGGACTAGCGGGGGGAGAGACCCAGTACTTC. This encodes CASSVHGLAGGETQYF.

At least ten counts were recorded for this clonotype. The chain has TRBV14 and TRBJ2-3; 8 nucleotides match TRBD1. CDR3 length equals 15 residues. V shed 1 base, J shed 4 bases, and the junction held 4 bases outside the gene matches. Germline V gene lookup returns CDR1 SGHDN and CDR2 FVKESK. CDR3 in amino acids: CASSQVRGLADTQYF. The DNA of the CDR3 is TGTGCCAGCAGCCAAGTCAGGGGGCTTGCAGATACGCAGTATTTT.

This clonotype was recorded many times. The CDR3 bases are TGTGCCAGCAGCTATAGTGCAACTAATGAAAAACTGTTTTTT. Translation: CASSYSATNEKLFF. This sequence joins TRBV12-3 or TRBV12-4 and TRBJ1-4, with no clear D. The V and J ends lost 6 bases and 0 bases respectively, with 8 bases between them. The CDR3 covers 14 residues.

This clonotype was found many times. The CDR3 loop reads CASSQAGPGVGYEQYF. The CDR3 nucleotides are TGCGCCAGCAGCCAAGCGGGGCCAGGGGTGGGGTACGAGCAGTACTTC. The chain couples TRBV4-1 to TRBJ2-7; D possibly corresponds to TRBD1 (6 bases). The CDR3 runs 16 residues. Germline loops: CDR1 MGHRA, CDR2 YSYEKL. V lost 1 base to trimming and J lost 4 bases, with 17 bases between them.

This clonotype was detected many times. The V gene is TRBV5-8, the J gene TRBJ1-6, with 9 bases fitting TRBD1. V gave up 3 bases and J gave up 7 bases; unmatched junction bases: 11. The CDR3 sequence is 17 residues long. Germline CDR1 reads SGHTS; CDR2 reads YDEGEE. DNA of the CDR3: TGTGCCAGCAGCTCGCTAACAGGGGGCGAAGGGAATTCACCCCTCCACTTT. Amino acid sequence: CASSSLTGGEGNSPLHF.

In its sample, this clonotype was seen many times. The DNA of the CDR3 is TGCGCCAGCAGCCCCAGGGACAGGGGGCCGGTCACCGGGGAGCTGTTTTTT. Amino acids: CASSPRDRGPVTGELFF. The chain links TRBV5-1 to TRBJ2-2; 12 bases match TRBD1. This CDR3 spans 17 amino acids. The V gene end was trimmed by 4 bases and the J gene end by 4 bases; junction bases not matched to a gene: 8. CDR1 is SGHRS and CDR2 is YFSETQ in the germline V gene.

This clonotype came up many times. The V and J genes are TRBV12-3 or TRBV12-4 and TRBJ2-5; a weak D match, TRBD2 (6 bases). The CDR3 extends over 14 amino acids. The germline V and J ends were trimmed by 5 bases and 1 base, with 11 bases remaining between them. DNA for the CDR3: TGTGCCAGCAGTCTCCCCGGGAGCCAAGAGACCCAGTACTTC. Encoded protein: CASSLPGSQETQYF.

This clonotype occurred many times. CDR3 DNA: TGTGCCAGCAGCCAAGGACTAGCTAAGTACTACAATGAGCAGTTCTTC. This codes for CASSQGLAKYYNEQFF. V and J are TRBV7-2 and TRBJ2-1, with TRBD2 matching 8 bases. Germline values: CDR1 SGHTA, CDR2 FQGNSA. The CDR3 is 16 amino acids. J was trimmed by 3 bases and V by 5 bases; bases with no gene match: 9.

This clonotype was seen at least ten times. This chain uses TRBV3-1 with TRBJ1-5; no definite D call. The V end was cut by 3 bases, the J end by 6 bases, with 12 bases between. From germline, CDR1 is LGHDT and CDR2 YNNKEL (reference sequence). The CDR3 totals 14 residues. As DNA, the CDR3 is TGTGCCAGCAGCCAGACCGGGCTAGCTCAGCCCCAGCATTTT. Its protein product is CASSQTGLAQPQHF.

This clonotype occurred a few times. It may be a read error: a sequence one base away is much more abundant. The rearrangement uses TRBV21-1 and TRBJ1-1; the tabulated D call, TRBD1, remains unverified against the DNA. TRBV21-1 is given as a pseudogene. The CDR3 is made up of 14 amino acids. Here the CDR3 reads CASSYRGEAPGAFF. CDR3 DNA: TGTGCCAGCAGTTACAGGGGCGAAGCTCCTGGAGCTTTCTTT.

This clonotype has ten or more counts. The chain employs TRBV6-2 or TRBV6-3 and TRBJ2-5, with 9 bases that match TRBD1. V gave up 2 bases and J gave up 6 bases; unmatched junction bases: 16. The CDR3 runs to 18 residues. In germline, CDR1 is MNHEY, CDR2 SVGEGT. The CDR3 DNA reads TGTGCCAGCAGTTACATTCCCCCGGGACAGGGTGGATTGAAGACCCAGTACTTC. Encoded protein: CASSYIPPGQGGLKTQYF.

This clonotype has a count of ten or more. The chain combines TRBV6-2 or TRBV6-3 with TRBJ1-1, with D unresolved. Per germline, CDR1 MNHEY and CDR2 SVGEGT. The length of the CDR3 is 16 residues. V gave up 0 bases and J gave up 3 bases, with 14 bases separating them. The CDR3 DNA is TGTGCCAGCAGTTACTCGATTAATACCGGAGACACTGAAGCTTTCTTT. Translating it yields CASSYSINTGDTEAFF.

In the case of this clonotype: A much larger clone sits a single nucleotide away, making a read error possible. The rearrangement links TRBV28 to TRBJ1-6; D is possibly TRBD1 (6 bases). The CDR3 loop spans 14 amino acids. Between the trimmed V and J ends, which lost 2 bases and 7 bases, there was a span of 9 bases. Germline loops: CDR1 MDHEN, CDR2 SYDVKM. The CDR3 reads CASSLGRGNSPLHF. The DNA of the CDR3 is TGTGCCAGCAGTTTAGGCAGGGGAAATTCACCCCTCCACTTT.

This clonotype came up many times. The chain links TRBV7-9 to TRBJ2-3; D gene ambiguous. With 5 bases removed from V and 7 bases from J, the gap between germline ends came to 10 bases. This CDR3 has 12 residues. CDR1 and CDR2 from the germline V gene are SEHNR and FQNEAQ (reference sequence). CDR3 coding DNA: TGTGCCAGCAGCCCATGGGTCAATACGCAGTATTTT. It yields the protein CASSPWVNTQYF.